These 8 T cell receptor beta chains originate from one sample sequenced in a study of identical twins. TCRdb analysed the 5' RACE reads with MiXCR anew, one entry per CDR3 protein. This sample carries roughly 480,000 distinct CDR3 sequences, 20% to 25% of them seen once, and the ten largest clones take around 3%. The data were also submitted as part of a second study, on T cells expressing NK-cell markers.

The sample comprised CD4+ T cells sorted from blood. The receptor source for this set is a woman under 30 in good health.

This chain uses TRBV6-6 with TRBJ2-7; weak D call: TRBD1 (5 bases). The V and J ends lost 4 bases and 6 bases respectively, with 7 bases between them. This CDR3 has 11 amino acids. Germline V gene sequence: CDR1 MNHNY, CDR2 SVGAGI (reference sequence). The CDR3 nucleotides read TGTGCCAGCAGTTTCAGGGCCGAGCAGTACTTC. Its translation is CASSFRAEQYF.

J is TRBJ2-3 and V is TRBV20-1; the match to TRBD1 covers 7 bases. J lost 5 bases, V lost 3 bases, and 2 bases had no gene match. CDR3 length: 12 residues. The germline V gene encodes CDR1 DFQATT and CDR2 SNEGSKA (reference sequence). This CDR3 is CSARGTVDTQYF. The CDR3 DNA is TGCAGTGCTAGGGGGACAGTAGATACGCAGTATTTT.

This chain links TRBV20-1 with TRBJ2-7; 7 positions agree with TRBD1. The CDR3 runs 15 residues. Germline CDR1 DFQATT, CDR2 SNEGSKA (reference sequence). V gave up 3 bases and J gave up 3 bases; unmatched junction bases: 11. The CDR3 DNA sequence: TGCAGTGCTAGGCCCGGGACAGTATCCTACTACGAGCAGTACTTC. Translation gives CSARPGTVSYYEQYF.

The chain carries TRBV6-2 or TRBV6-3 and TRBJ2-3; 13 nucleotides line up with TRBD2. Germline trimming cut 5 bases from V and 1 base from J; bases unmatched to any gene: 15. Per the germline V gene, CDR1 is MNHEY and CDR2 is SVGEGT. The CDR3 contains 20 residues. CDR3 sequence reads: CASSTSRTSGGVVGTDTQYF. CDR3 DNA sequence: TGTGCCAGCAGTACATCCCGAACTAGCGGGGGGGTCGTGGGCACAGATACGCAGTATTTT.

The rearrangement uses TRBV7-7 and TRBJ2-1; D is undetermined. The CDR3 consists of 13 residues. The V gene lost 0 bases and the J gene lost 9 bases, with 9 bases spanning the gap. Germline V CDR1 and CDR2: SSHAT, FNYEAQ (reference sequence). DNA for the CDR3: TGTGCCAGCAGCTTAGCGGTGGTTAGTGAGCAGTTCTTC. It yields the protein CASSLAVVSEQFF.

The rearrangement uses TRBV5-1 and TRBJ1-5; D possibly corresponds to TRBD1 (5 bases). V was pared by 5 bases and J by 5 bases, with 17 bases between. The CDR3 sequence is 15 residues long. Germline V gene sequence: CDR1 SGHRS, CDR2 YFSETQ. The CDR3 coding sequence is TGCGCCAGCAGGGCGGGGGTCAGTACCTATCAGCCCCAGCATTTT. Encoded protein: CASRAGVSTYQPQHF.

This clonotype was found a few times. The V gene is TRBV20-1, the J gene TRBJ2-3; TRBD1 or TRBD2 may be the D gene (5 bases each). Germline lookup yields CDR1 DFQATT and CDR2 SNEGSKA (reference sequence). Deletions cut 2 bases from V and 3 bases from J, with 12 bases between. The CDR3 is 14 amino acids. The CDR3 protein is CSARYGAVTDTQYF. The CDR3 DNA is TGCAGTGCTAGATACGGGGCTGTGACAGATACGCAGTATTTT.

The rearrangement uses TRBV12-3 or TRBV12-4 and TRBJ2-7; the D is unclear. This CDR3 contains 14 residues. The ends were cut back, 3 bases at V and 0 bases at J, with 9 bases in the middle. CDR3 amino acids: CASSFSAGSYEQYF. In nucleotides, the CDR3 is TGTGCCAGCAGTTTCTCGGCAGGCTCCTACGAGCAGTACTTC.